This T cell receptor beta chain was identified during a study of vaccination and CD4 T cells after COVID-19. Study as a whole: As their vaccination, participants received two doses of either BNT162b2 or mRNA-1273 vaccine. Cellular stimulation was performed using overlapping spike peptides derived from SARS-CoV-2, HCoV-NL63, HCoV-OC43 and HCoV-229E.

Germline CDR1 and CDR2: DFQATT and SNEGSKA (reference sequence). J gave up 2 bases and V 6 bases, and 6 bases lay outside the gene matches. This CDR3 contains 15 residues. Study-level findings and limits: The median number of SARS-CoV-2-reactive clonotypes increased from 21 to 38, a change that did not reach significance.

Sample treatment: approximately nine-day PBMC culture with coronavirus spike peptide pools or control peptides (ViraFEST assay). Oncomine TCR Beta short-read sequencing was applied to DNA from cultured CD4+ T cells. From cultured CD4+ T cells, genomic DNA was extracted. TCRdb re-analysed the PCR reads in MiXCR, keeping a single row per CDR3 protein. The sample lists about 25,000 distinct CDR3 sequences; around 48% were seen once. Notes on this clonotype: Its specificity is not known.

What was sequenced was CD4+ T cells from blood, cultured in vitro. The source is a human donor who had recovered from COVID-19. The chain employs TRBV20-1 and TRBJ2-3, with 12 bases that match TRBD2. The CDR3 sequence: CSAARTSGVTDTQYF. CDR3 nucleotide sequence: TGCAGTGCGGCACGGACTAGCGGGGTCACAGATACGCAGTATTTT.